These T cell receptor beta chains were read from a single sample in a study of cytomegalovirus exposure and HLA in healthy donors. The method was immunoSEQ multiplex PCR; TCRdb's version includes in-frame clones alone and lacks a portion of them. The table counts under 70,000 clones; 10% to 15% lies in the top ten. The sequencing sample was made of PBMCs. These receptors all stem from a woman in her 30s in good health and CMV-seropositive. The CDR3 runs from the conserved cysteine through the conserved F or W. A D gene is named only where the DNA matches it firmly. Not all rows give a size; the values are once, few, many and, for expanded clones, a class.

cdr3_aa cdr3_nt v_call d_call j_call clone_size
CASSARTSTDTQYF TGTGCCAGCAGTGCAAGGACTAGCACAGATACGCAGTATTTT TRBV2 - TRBJ2-3 -
CASSESGEGGMSSGELFF TGTGCCAGCAGTGAATCGGGGGAGGGCGGGATGTCGTCCGGGGAGCTGTTTTTT TRBV6-1 TRBD2 TRBJ2-2 -
CAWSLSGRDTGELFF TGTGCCTGGAGCTTAAGCGGGAGGGACACCGGGGAGCTGTTTTTT TRBV30 TRBD2 TRBJ2-2 medium-sized
CASSQEPQGRLGVNTEAFF TGCGCCAGCAGCCAGGAACCCCAGGGTCGACTTGGGGTGAACACTGAAGCTTTCTTT TRBV4-1 - TRBJ1-1 -
CASSSPGTGNQPQHF TGTGCCAGTAGTTCCCCCGGGACAGGGAATCAGCCCCAGCATTTT TRBV19 TRBD1 TRBJ1-5 -
CASSSGDNQPQHF TGTGCCAGTAGTTCGGGAGACAATCAGCCCCAGCATTTT TRBV19 - TRBJ1-5 -
CASSLGLAVSGEQYF TGCGCCAGCAGCCTCGGACTAGCGGTGTCGGGTGAGCAGTACTTC TRBV5-1 TRBD2 TRBJ2-7 -
CATSRDLNTGELFF TGTGCCACCAGCAGAGACCTAAACACCGGGGAGCTGTTTTTT TRBV15 - TRBJ2-2 -
CASSLGVSGANVLTF TGTGCCAGCAGCCTCGGGGTCTCCGGGGCCAACGTCCTGACTTTC TRBV6-5 - TRBJ2-6 medium-sized
CASSPGTGRYEQYF TGTGCCAGCAGCCCCGGGACAGGTCGCTACGAGCAGTACTTC TRBV9 TRBD1 TRBJ2-7 -
CSVGVAGGYEQFF TGCAGCGTTGGTGTAGCGGGAGGCTATGAGCAGTTCTTC TRBV29-1 TRBD2 TRBJ2-1 -
CASSPTGFSDTQYF TGTGCCAGCAGCCCGACAGGGTTTTCGGATACGCAGTATTTT TRBV6-1 TRBD1 TRBJ2-3 -
CASSPGTGGRNTIYF TGTGCCAGCTCACCGGGGACAGGGGGAAGAAACACCATATATTTT TRBV18 TRBD1 TRBJ1-3 -
CASSLLHGANTGELFF TGCGCCAGCAGCTTGTTACATGGGGCAAACACCGGGGAGCTGTTTTTT TRBV5-1 - TRBJ2-2 -
CASSFREGRSDTQYF TGCGCCAGCAGCTTTCGGGAGGGCCGGTCAGATACGCAGTATTTT TRBV5-1 TRBD2 TRBJ2-3 -
CASRRDSYEQYF TGTGCCAGCAGGCGGGACAGCTACGAGCAGTACTTC TRBV2 - TRBJ2-7 -
CSVEDLGASGSRGFF TGCAGCGTTGAAGATTTAGGGGCTAGCGGGAGCCGCGGATTCTTC TRBV29-1 TRBD2 TRBJ2-1 -
CASSSRGKTQYF TGCGCCAGCAGCTCCAGGGGAAAGACCCAGTACTTC TRBV5-1 - TRBJ2-5 -
CASSATGTSGRGKHTQYF TGTGCCAGCAGCGCGACCGGGACTAGCGGGAGGGGAAAACATACGCAGTATTTT TRBV9 TRBD2 TRBJ2-3 -
CASSYAAGGGNTIYF TGTGCCAGCAGTTACGCGGCAGGGGGCGGAAACACCATATATTTT TRBV6-5 TRBD1 TRBJ1-3 -
CASSQDRGPGNTIYF TGCGCCAGCAGCCAAGACAGGGGGCCCGGAAACACCATATATTTT TRBV4-1 TRBD1 TRBJ1-3 -
CASSQESRGYEQYF TGCGCCAGCAGCCAAGAGAGTAGGGGCTACGAGCAGTACTTC TRBV4-1 - TRBJ2-7 -
CASSYRPGQGGDEQYF TGTGCCAGCAGTTACAGGCCGGGACAGGGAGGCGACGAGCAGTACTTC TRBV6-5 TRBD1 TRBJ2-7 -
CASSLTGDYEQYF TGCGCCAGCAGCTTGACAGGGGACTACGAGCAGTACTTC TRBV5-1 TRBD1 TRBJ2-7 -
CASTPGQGNQPQHF TGTGCCAGCACCCCAGGACAAGGCAATCAGCCCCAGCATTTT TRBV6-5 - TRBJ1-5 -
CASREFSGSSAWEQFF TGTGCCAGCAGGGAGTTCTCCGGGTCTTCCGCATGGGAGCAGTTCTTC TRBV2 - TRBJ2-1 -
CASSTAGTGGNQPQHF TGTGCCAGCAGTACTGCCGGGACAGGGGGCAATCAGCCCCAGCATTTT TRBV28 TRBD1 TRBJ1-5 -
CASRSLPGENEKLFF TGCGCCAGCAGATCGTTACCAGGGGAAAATGAAAAACTGTTTTTT TRBV5-1 - TRBJ1-4 -
CASSRGQGAQETQYF TGCGCCAGCAGCCGAGGACAGGGGGCTCAAGAGACCCAGTACTTC TRBV5-1 TRBD1 TRBJ2-5 -
CASSRGEKLFF TGTGCCAGCAGCAGAGGGGAAAAACTGTTTTTT TRBV2 - TRBJ1-4 -
CSVETGYEQYF TGCAGCGTGGAAACAGGCTACGAGCAGTACTTC TRBV29-1 - TRBJ2-7 -
CASSQEVGPGNGYTF TGTGCCAGCAGCCAAGAGGTTGGACCAGGGAATGGCTACACCTTC TRBV14 - TRBJ1-2 -
CASSLVGTGATEAFF TGTGCCAGCAGCTTAGTAGGGACAGGGGCAACTGAAGCTTTCTTT TRBV7-2 TRBD1 TRBJ1-1 -
CASSLGAGRASREQYF TGCGCCAGCAGCTTGGGGGCCGGGAGGGCGAGTAGAGAGCAGTACTTC TRBV5-1 TRBD2 TRBJ2-7 -
CASRPGQVKGEQFF TGTGCCAGCAGACCCGGACAGGTGAAGGGTGAGCAGTTCTTC TRBV6-1 TRBD1 TRBJ2-1 -
CASSAGPRGGEKLFF TGTGCCAGCAGTGCGGGACCTCGCGGGGGTGAAAAACTGTTTTTT TRBV6-1 - TRBJ1-4 -
CASSYSPTYEQYF TGTGCCAGCAGCTACTCACCTACCTACGAGCAGTACTTC TRBV5-4 - TRBJ2-7 -
CATSARQFTTDTQYF TGTGCCACCAGCGCCCGACAGTTCACCACAGATACGCAGTATTTT TRBV15 - TRBJ2-3 -
CASSEEAGTSAYEQYF TGTGCCAGCAGTGAAGAGGCCGGGACTAGCGCCTACGAGCAGTACTTC TRBV6-1 TRBD2 TRBJ2-7 -
CAWSVTGGGYTF TGTGCCTGGAGTGTAACAGGGGGTGGCTACACCTTC TRBV30 TRBD1 TRBJ1-2 -
CATSREGRGYGYTF TGTGCCACCAGCAGAGAGGGCAGGGGGTATGGCTACACCTTC TRBV15 TRBD1 TRBJ1-2 -
CARPAGLQMYEQYF TGTGCCAGACCCGCGGGGTTGCAGATGTACGAGCAGTACTTC TRBV14 - TRBJ2-7 -
CSVVGGDLNPYEQYF TGCAGCGTTGTGGGGGGGGACCTTAACCCCTACGAGCAGTACTTC TRBV29-1 TRBD2 TRBJ2-7 -
CASSYVTPVGLEPQHF TGTGCCAGCAGTTACGTGACTCCCGTGGGTTTGGAGCCCCAGCATTTT TRBV6-6 - TRBJ1-5 -
CASSFTLDSQNF TGTGCCAGCAGCTTTACACTGGACAGTCAAAACTTC TRBV11-1 - TRBJ2-7 -